The 8 T cell receptor beta chains below all came from one sample that was sequenced in a study of regulatory T cells in long-lasting Graves disease. Through Arm-PCR of CDR3 regions and iRepertoire HTBI primers, TCR beta libraries were built. TCRdb used MiXCR to reprocess the multiplex PCR reads, holding one entry per CDR3 protein. The repertoire includes some 490,000 distinct CDR3 sequences, approximately 12% of them detected once, and roughly 9.3% sits in the top ten. Documented time point: newly diagnosed GD, antithyroid drugs for less than 3 months. Extracted RNA from PBMCs served as the source of the TCR library. The same data also contributed to another study, on T cells in Graves' hyperthyroidism and ophthalmopathy.

Sequencing was performed on peripheral blood mononuclear cells (PBMCs), taken at new diagnosis, from a patient treated with antithyroid drugs. The receptors were gathered from a woman aged 25 to 39 with Graves disease.

This chain uses TRBV9 with TRBJ2-3; TRBD1 agrees at 8 bases. The CDR3 runs to 14 residues. Germline V gene sequence: CDR1 SGDLS, CDR2 YYNGEE. Trimming at V came to 1 base and at J to 4 bases, leaving 2 bases not matched to a gene. This CDR3 reads CASSVTGGSDTQYF. CDR3 sequence (DNA): TGTGCCAGCAGCGTAACAGGGGGATCAGATACGCAGTATTTT.

This clonotype showed up many times. This sequence joins TRBV20-1 and TRBJ1-1, with a possible D match to TRBD1 (5 bases). Germline V CDR1 and CDR2: DFQATT, SNEGSKA (reference sequence). V was shortened by 5 bases and J by 1 base, with 8 bases between the two germline ends. The CDR3 covers 12 residues. The CDR3 protein is CSAPRANTEAFF. As DNA, the CDR3 is TGCAGTGCTCCCAGGGCGAACACTGAAGCTTTCTTT.

There are many counts of this clonotype. The J gene is TRBJ1-1, the V gene TRBV25-1; no firm D call. The CDR3 has 14 residues. V dropped 5 bases and J dropped 3 bases, with 13 bases sitting between them. Germline V CDR1 and CDR2: MGHDK, SYGVNS. CDR3 residues: CASSTPGTDTEAFF. Written as DNA, the CDR3 is TGTGCCAGCAGTACTCCGGGTACGGACACTGAAGCTTTCTTT.

This clonotype came up many times. This chain links TRBV6-1 with TRBJ2-2; 10 nucleotides agree with TRBD2. The CDR3 loop spans 16 amino acids. Germline V gene sequence: CDR1 MNHNS, CDR2 SASEGT. V lost 6 bases, J lost 6 bases, and 10 bases stayed unmatched. The CDR3 loop is CASRHPGTSVSGELFF. The CDR3 nucleotides are TGTGCCAGCAGGCATCCCGGGACTAGCGTTTCCGGGGAGCTGTTTTTT.

V is TRBV7-9 and J is TRBJ1-3; 8 nucleotides align to TRBD1. In germline, CDR1 is SEHNR, CDR2 FQNEAQ (reference sequence). The CDR3 spans 14 residues. V shed 5 bases and J 5 bases; nucleotides not matched to a gene: 5. The CDR3 DNA reads TGTGCCAGCAGCCCGCGACAGGGGAGAAACACCATATATTTT. Residues: CASSPRQGRNTIYF.

There are many counts of this clonotype. V usage is TRBV18 and J usage is TRBJ2-1, with D unclear. Trimming shortened V by 5 bases and J by 0 bases, and 8 bases separated the two germline ends. The CDR3 is made up of 14 amino acids. CDR1 is KGHSH, CDR2 LQKENI, per germline. The CDR3 here is CASSWFRSYNEQFF. The CDR3 bases are TGTGCCAGCTCATGGTTTCGCTCCTACAATGAGCAGTTCTTC.

This clonotype was detected ten times or more. The chain couples TRBV28 to TRBJ2-7, with D perhaps matching TRBD1 (7 bases). The CDR3 loop spans 15 amino acids. CDR1 is MDHEN and CDR2 is SYDVKM in the germline V gene. Between the trimmed V and J ends, which lost 5 bases and 3 bases, there was a span of 17 bases. The CDR3: CASSGGGQADYEQYF. The CDR3 bases are TGTGCCAGCAGTGGGGGAGGACAGGCCGACTACGAGCAGTACTTC. Full variable domain (missing parts from reference TRBV28 and TRBJ2-7): DVKVTQSSRYLVKRTGEKVFLECVQDMDHENMFWYRQDPGLGLRLIYFSYDVKMKEKGDIPEGYSVSREKKERFSLILESASTNQTSMYLCASSGGGQADYEQYFGPGTRLTVT.

On this clonotype: This clone may be a read error of a much larger clone one base away. The rearrangement joins TRBV7-2 to TRBJ2-3; D tentatively reads TRBD1 or TRBD2 (5 bases each). This CDR3 is 19 amino acids long. The germline V gene has CDR1 SGHTA and CDR2 FQGNSA. The CDR3, as DNA: TGTGCCATCAGCCCTAGGGATCTTCGGGACCACGGCCGCACAGATACGCAGTATTTT. Its protein is CAISPRDLRDHGRTDTQYF. The complete variable domain, with remaining parts taken from reference TRBV7-2 and TRBJ2-3, reads GAGVSQSPSNKVTEKGKDVELRCDPISGHTALYWYRQSLGQGLEFLIYFQGNSAPDKSGLPSDRFSAERTGGSVSTLTIQRTQQEDSAVYLCAISPRDLRDHGRTDTQYFGPGTRLTVL.